Each of the 23 T cell receptor beta chains below was sequenced from the same sample in a study of cytomegalovirus exposure and HLA in healthy donors. 13 Jbeta primers and 60 Vbeta primers were used for the PCR. Some clones are missing from TCRdb's copy, which holds only in-frame ones; the method was immunoSEQ multiplex PCR. This table holds around 44,000 clones. The sequencing sample was made of PBMCs. The source is a male donor in good health and CMV-seropositive.

The V and J genes are TRBV18 and TRBJ1-5; TRBD1 might be the D (5 bases). The CDR3 runs to 16 residues. Trimming removed 0 bases from V and 7 bases from J, with 16 bases in between. Per the germline V gene, CDR1 is KGHSH and CDR2 is LQKENI. CDR3 nucleotides: TGTGCCAGCTCACCACCTTTGGGGCGGGGAGAGCAGCCCCAGCATTTT. Translated: CASSPPLGRGEQPQHF.

The chain joins TRBV4-1 to TRBJ2-7; 7 positions match TRBD1. The CDR3 has 15 amino acids. V gave up 2 bases and J gave up 3 bases; unmatched junction bases: 7. Germline V gene sequence: CDR1 MGHRA, CDR2 YSYEKL. Here the CDR3 DNA reads TGCGCCAGCAGCCAACCGGGACAGTCGGTCTACGAGCAGTACTTC. The encoded protein is CASSQPGQSVYEQYF.

The chain employs TRBV4-2 and TRBJ1-1; the D gene is possibly TRBD1 (6 bases). The germline V gene has CDR1 LGHNA and CDR2 YNFKEQ. There are 13 residues in the CDR3. The germline V and J ends were trimmed by 2 bases and 8 bases, with 12 bases remaining between them. The CDR3 here is CASSQSPDSEAFF. DNA for the CDR3: TGTGCCAGCAGCCAATCCCCGGACAGCGAAGCTTTCTTT.

This chain connects TRBV9 to TRBJ2-7; TRBD2 matches at 11 bases. The V segment lost 2 bases and the J segment 3 bases; nucleotides outside the gene matches: 13. Germline values: CDR1 SGDLS, CDR2 YYNGEE. CDR3 length equals 18 residues. The CDR3 region has the DNA TGTGCCAGCAGCGTCGGTAGCGGGGGGGAAGGGGACCTCTACGAGCAGTACTTC. This encodes CASSVGSGGEGDLYEQYF.

This chain uses TRBV6-4 with TRBJ2-5; no definite D call. The closer fit of TRBJ2-7 to the DNA end suggests the J call may be wrong. CDR1 and CDR2 from the germline V gene are MRHNA and SNTAGT. The CDR3 covers 13 residues. The chain's CDR3 is CASSEGPSYEQYF. DNA of the CDR3: TGTGCCAGCAGTGAGGGCCCATCCTACGAGCAGTACTTC.

The CDR3 protein is CASSLDRYNEQFF. DNA for the CDR3: TGTGCCAGCAGCTTAGATCGTTACAATGAGCAGTTCTTC. The chain links TRBV7-2 to TRBJ2-1, with D unclear. Germline loops: CDR1 SGHTA, CDR2 FQGNSA. Trimming shortened V by 1 base and J by 4 bases, and 5 bases separated the two germline ends. This CDR3 spans 13 amino acids.

The CDR3 region is CASHSLGGLMNEQFF. CDR3 nucleotide sequence: TGTGCCTCCCACTCGTTAGGGGGCCTTATGAATGAGCAGTTCTTC. V is TRBV27 and J is TRBJ2-1; 7 nucleotides match TRBD1. This CDR3 has 15 residues. Germline values: CDR1 MNHEY, CDR2 SMNVEV (reference sequence). With 11 bases clipped from V and 7 bases from J, the junction kept 17 bases outside the gene matches.

This chain uses TRBV30 with TRBJ1-1; no firm D call. Germline V gene lookup returns CDR1 GTSNPN and CDR2 SVGIG (reference sequence). V was pared by 0 bases and J by 6 bases, with 5 bases between. The length of the CDR3 is 11 residues. CDR3 amino acids: CAWSVLAEAFF. The CDR3, as DNA: TGTGCCTGGAGTGTATTAGCTGAAGCTTTCTTT. The whole variable domain, filled in from reference TRBV30 and TRBJ1-1, reads SQTIHQWPATLVQPVGSPLSLECTVEGTSNPNLYWYRQAAGRGLQLLFYSVGIGQISSEVPQNLSASRPQDRQFILSSKKLLLSDSGFYLCAWSVLAEAFFGQGTRLTVV.

The chain links TRBV10-3 to TRBJ2-3; a weak D match, TRBD2 (7 bases). V lost 8 bases, J lost 5 bases, and 14 bases lay in between. The CDR3 spans 13 residues. Looked up from germline, CDR1 is ENHRY and CDR2 is SYGVKD. CDR3 nucleotides: TGTGCCATCCGCGCGGGGGCCCTAGATACGCAGTATTTT. Protein sequence: CAIRAGALDTQYF.

This chain joins TRBV6-6 and TRBJ2-2; D possibly corresponds to TRBD2 (6 bases). The CDR3 consists of 15 residues. CDR1 and CDR2 (germline): MNHNY, SVGAGI (reference sequence). The V end was cut by 6 bases, the J end by 5 bases, with 16 bases between. CDR3 sequence: CASSHVKAGTGELFF. The CDR3 coding sequence is TGTGCCAGCAGCCACGTCAAGGCGGGGACCGGGGAGCTGTTTTTT.

The V call is TRBV5-6, the J call TRBJ2-5, with D perhaps matching TRBD2 (5 bases). The end of the DNA is better explained by TRBJ2-7, so the J call may be wrong. Germline V lookup: CDR1 SGHDT, CDR2 YYEEEE. The CDR3 runs 15 residues. The CDR3 loop reads CASSPTLGWGYEQYF. The CDR3 DNA reads TGTGCCAGCAGCCCGACACTAGGATGGGGTTACGAGCAGTACTTC.

The chain couples TRBV4-1 to TRBJ2-2; TRBD2 is a possible D gene (5 bases). Trimming stripped 2 bases from V and 6 bases from J, with 13 bases between. Germline CDR1 is MGHRA and CDR2 is YSYEKL. This CDR3 has 15 amino acids. CDR3 sequence: CASSQRLSSSGELFF. The CDR3 DNA reads TGCGCCAGCAGCCAAAGGTTGTCTAGCTCCGGGGAGCTGTTTTTT.

The chain is built from TRBV27 and TRBJ2-4; 7 nucleotides agree with TRBD1. The CDR3 contains 17 residues. Trimming removed 0 bases from V and 0 bases from J; junction bases left unmatched: 5. CDR1 is MNHEY and CDR2 is SMNVEV in the germline V gene (reference sequence). CDR3 coding DNA: TGTGCCAGCAGTTTATCAGGACAGGCTGTAGCCAAAAACATTCAGTACTTC. It translates to CASSLSGQAVAKNIQYF.

The chain combines TRBV18 with TRBJ2-7, with 8 bases fitting TRBD1. Germline CDR1 reads KGHSH; CDR2 reads LQKENI. The V gene end was trimmed by 4 bases and the J gene end by 5 bases; junction bases not matched to a gene: 16. The CDR3 contains 17 residues. This CDR3 reads CASSLDPGTGGRDEQYF. CDR3 in DNA: TGTGCCAGCTCACTCGACCCCGGGACAGGTGGTCGGGACGAGCAGTACTTC.

The gene calls are TRBV2 and TRBJ1-3; TRBD1 matches 7 bases. The CDR3 has 15 amino acids. The germline CDR1 and CDR2 sequences are SNHLY and FYNNEI. The V and J ends lost 4 bases and 4 bases, in that order; junction bases with no gene match: 7. CDR3 in DNA: TGTGCCAGCAGTGTTGTACAGGGGACGGGAAACACCATATATTTT. Protein: CASSVVQGTGNTIYF.

This chain links TRBV19 with TRBJ2-2, with TRBD1 matching over 8 bases. The germline gives CDR1 LNHDA, CDR2 SQIVND (reference sequence). The V segment lost 5 bases and the J segment 4 bases; nucleotides outside the gene matches: 3. This CDR3 region has 14 residues. CDR3 nucleotides: TGTGCCAGTAGTCTACAGGGGGGCACCGGGGAGCTGTTTTTT. This encodes CASSLQGGTGELFF.

The chain combines TRBV7-9 with TRBJ1-6; D not resolved. From germline, CDR1 is SEHNR and CDR2 FQNEAQ (reference sequence). This CDR3 comprises 14 residues. The V gene lost 5 bases and the J gene lost 8 bases, with 13 bases spanning the gap. The DNA of the CDR3 is TGTGCCAGCAGCGTCGGAGCGGCGGATTCACCCCTCCACTTT. Encoded protein: CASSVGAADSPLHF.

The chain recombines TRBV6-8 with TRBJ1-5; possible D gene TRBD1, 5 bases. CDR1 MNHGY and CDR2 SAAAGT come from the germline V gene. Between the trimmed V and J ends, which lost 7 bases and 3 bases, there was a span of 13 bases. This CDR3 is 14 amino acids long. CDR3 sequence: CASTPPGNNQPQHF. For the CDR3, the DNA is TGTGCCAGCACACCCCCAGGGAACAATCAGCCCCAGCATTTT.

V is TRBV7-3 and J is TRBJ2-6; D ambiguous. Looked up from germline, CDR1 is SGHTA and CDR2 is FQGTGA. The germline V and J ends were trimmed by 0 bases and 0 bases, with 9 bases remaining between them. The length of the CDR3 is 17 residues. The CDR3 sequence: CASSLTREISGANVLTF. For the CDR3, the DNA is TGTGCCAGCAGCTTAACGAGAGAAATCTCTGGGGCCAACGTCCTGACTTTC.

The rearrangement links TRBV4-1 to TRBJ2-7; D is uncertain. Germline CDR1 and CDR2: MGHRA and YSYEKL. This CDR3 has 13 amino acids. With 2 bases removed from V and 3 bases from J, the gap between germline ends came to 8 bases. The CDR3 DNA reads TGCGCCAGCAGCCAAATTTCGGGCTACGAGCAGTACTTC. Translated, it gives CASSQISGYEQYF.

The chain has TRBV5-6 and TRBJ1-4; 7 bases fit TRBD1. J lost 8 bases, V lost 3 bases, and 13 bases had no gene match. The CDR3 is 16 amino acids. Germline V gene sequence: CDR1 SGHDT, CDR2 YYEEEE. The CDR3 reads CASSSEQEGAKEKLFF. The CDR3 bases are TGTGCCAGCAGCTCAGAGCAGGAGGGGGCGAAGGAAAAACTGTTTTTT.

The chain uses TRBV7-9 and TRBJ1-2; 10 nucleotides agree with TRBD1. With V trimmed by 5 bases and J by 4 bases, 10 bases remained unmatched. The CDR3 has 16 residues. Germline V gives CDR1 SEHNR, CDR2 FQNEAQ (reference sequence). CDR3 residues: CASSADRGRFLYGYTF. CDR3 nucleotides: TGTGCCAGCAGCGCCGACAGGGGGCGGTTTCTCTATGGCTACACCTTC.

This CDR3 is CASRDREGRGEKLFF. As DNA, the CDR3 is TGTGCCAGCAGGGACAGGGAGGGGCGGGGTGAAAAACTGTTTTTT. The chain uses TRBV2 and TRBJ1-4, with 8 bases fitting TRBD1. The CDR3 totals 15 residues. Germline V gives CDR1 SNHLY, CDR2 FYNNEI. The J segment lost 7 bases and the V segment lost 6 bases, leaving 10 bases of the junction unmatched.